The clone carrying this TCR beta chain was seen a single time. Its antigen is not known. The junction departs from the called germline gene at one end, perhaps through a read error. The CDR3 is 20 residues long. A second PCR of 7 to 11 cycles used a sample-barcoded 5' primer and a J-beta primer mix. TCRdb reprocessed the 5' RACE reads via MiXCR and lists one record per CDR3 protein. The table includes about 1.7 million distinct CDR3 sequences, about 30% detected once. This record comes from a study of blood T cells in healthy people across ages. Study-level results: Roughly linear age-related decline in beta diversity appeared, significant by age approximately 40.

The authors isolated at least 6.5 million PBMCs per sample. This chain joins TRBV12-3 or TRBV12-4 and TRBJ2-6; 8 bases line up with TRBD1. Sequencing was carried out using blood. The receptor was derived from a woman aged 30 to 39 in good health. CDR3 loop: CASSRTFPGQGLSGANVRTF. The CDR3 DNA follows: TGTGCCAGCAGCCGGACATTCCCTGGACAGGGCCTTTCTGGGGCCAACGTCCGGACTTTC.